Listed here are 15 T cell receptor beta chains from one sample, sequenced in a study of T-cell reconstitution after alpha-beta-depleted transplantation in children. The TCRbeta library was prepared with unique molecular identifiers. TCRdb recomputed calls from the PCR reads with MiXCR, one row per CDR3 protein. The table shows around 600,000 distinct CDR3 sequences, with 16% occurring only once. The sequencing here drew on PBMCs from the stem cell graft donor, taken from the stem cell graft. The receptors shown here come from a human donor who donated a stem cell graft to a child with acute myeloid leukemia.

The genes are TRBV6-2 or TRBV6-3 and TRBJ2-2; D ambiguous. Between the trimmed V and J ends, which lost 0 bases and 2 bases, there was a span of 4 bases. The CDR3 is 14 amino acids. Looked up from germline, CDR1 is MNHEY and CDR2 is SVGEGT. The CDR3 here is CASSYSYNTGELFF. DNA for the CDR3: TGTGCCAGCAGTTACTCCTATAACACCGGGGAGCTGTTTTTT.

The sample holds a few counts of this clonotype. CDR3 sequence: CSARPLTGGASPLHF. The CDR3 DNA is TGCAGTGCGAGACCCCTGACAGGGGGTGCTTCACCCCTCCACTTT. V gene TRBV20-1 combines with J gene TRBJ1-6; 9 nucleotides agree with TRBD1. Trimming removed 6 bases from V and 9 bases from J; junction bases left unmatched: 12. This CDR3 has 15 residues. Germline CDR1 and CDR2: DFQATT and SNEGSKA (reference sequence).

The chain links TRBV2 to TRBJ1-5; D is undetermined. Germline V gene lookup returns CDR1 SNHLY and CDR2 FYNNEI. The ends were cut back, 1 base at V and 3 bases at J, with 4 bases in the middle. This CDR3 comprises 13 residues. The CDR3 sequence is CASSEDLNQPQHF. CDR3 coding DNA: TGTGCCAGCAGTGAAGACCTCAATCAGCCCCAGCATTTT.

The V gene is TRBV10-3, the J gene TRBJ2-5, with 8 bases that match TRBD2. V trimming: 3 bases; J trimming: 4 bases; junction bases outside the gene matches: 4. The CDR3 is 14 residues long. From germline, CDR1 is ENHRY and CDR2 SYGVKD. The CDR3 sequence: CAISDFGGGETQYF. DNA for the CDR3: TGTGCCATCAGTGATTTCGGGGGGGGAGAGACCCAGTACTTC.

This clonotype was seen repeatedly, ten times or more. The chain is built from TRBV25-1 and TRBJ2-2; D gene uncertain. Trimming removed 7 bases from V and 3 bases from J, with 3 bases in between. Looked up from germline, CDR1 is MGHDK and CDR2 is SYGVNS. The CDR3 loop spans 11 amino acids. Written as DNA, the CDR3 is TGTGCCAGCACCTACACCGGGGAGCTGTTTTTT. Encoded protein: CASTYTGELFF.

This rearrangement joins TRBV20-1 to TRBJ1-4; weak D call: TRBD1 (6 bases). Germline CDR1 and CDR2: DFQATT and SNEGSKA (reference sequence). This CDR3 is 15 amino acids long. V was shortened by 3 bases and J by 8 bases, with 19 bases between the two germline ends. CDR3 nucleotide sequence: TGCAGTGCTAGTCGGGAAGGGGGGTCAAAGGAAAAACTGTTTTTT. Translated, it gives CSASREGGSKEKLFF.

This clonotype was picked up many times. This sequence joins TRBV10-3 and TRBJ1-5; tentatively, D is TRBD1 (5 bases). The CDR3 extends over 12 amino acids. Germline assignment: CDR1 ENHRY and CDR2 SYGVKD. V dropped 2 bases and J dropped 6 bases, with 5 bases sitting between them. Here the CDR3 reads CAISERGQPQHF. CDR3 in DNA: TGTGCCATCAGTGAGAGGGGTCAGCCCCAGCATTTT.

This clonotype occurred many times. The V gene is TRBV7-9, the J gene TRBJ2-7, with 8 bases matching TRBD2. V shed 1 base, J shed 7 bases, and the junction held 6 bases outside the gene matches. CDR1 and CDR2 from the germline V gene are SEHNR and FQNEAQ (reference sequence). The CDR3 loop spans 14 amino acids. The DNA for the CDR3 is TGTGCCAGCAGCTTAGGGACTAGCTTCGGGGAGCAGTACTTC. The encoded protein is CASSLGTSFGEQYF.

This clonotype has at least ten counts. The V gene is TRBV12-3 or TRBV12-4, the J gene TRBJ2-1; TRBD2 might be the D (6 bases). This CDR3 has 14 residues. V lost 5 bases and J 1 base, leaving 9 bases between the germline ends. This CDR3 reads CASSNGTSYNEQFF. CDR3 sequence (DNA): TGTGCCAGCAGTAACGGGACTTCCTACAATGAGCAGTTCTTC.

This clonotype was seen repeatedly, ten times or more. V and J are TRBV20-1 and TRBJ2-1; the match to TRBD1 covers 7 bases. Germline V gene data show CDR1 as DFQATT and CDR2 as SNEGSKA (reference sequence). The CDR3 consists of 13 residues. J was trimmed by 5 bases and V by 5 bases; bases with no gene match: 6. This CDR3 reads CSAWTGFDNEQFF. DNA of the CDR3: TGCAGTGCTTGGACAGGCTTTGACAATGAGCAGTTCTTC.

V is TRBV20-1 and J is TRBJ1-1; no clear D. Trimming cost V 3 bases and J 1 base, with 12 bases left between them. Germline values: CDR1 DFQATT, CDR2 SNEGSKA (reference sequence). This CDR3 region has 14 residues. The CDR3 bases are TGCAGTGCTAGTAAGACGGGGTGGAACACTGAAGCTTTCTTT. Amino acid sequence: CSASKTGWNTEAFF.

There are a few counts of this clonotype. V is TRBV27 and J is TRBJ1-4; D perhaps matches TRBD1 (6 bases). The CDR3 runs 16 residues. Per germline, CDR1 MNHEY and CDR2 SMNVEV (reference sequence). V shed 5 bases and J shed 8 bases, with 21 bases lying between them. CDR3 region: CASSPNPRGSGEKLFF. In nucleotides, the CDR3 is TGTGCCAGCAGTCCCAATCCCAGGGGTAGCGGCGAAAAACTGTTTTTT.

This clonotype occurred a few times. This chain's CDR3 is CASSLRDPDEQYV. CDR3 in DNA: TGTGCCAGCAGCCTCCGGGACCCAGACGAGCAGTACGTC. V gene TRBV21-1 combines with J gene TRBJ2-7; the table calls TRBD1, which could not be checked here. TRBV21-1 is reported as a pseudogene. The CDR3 loop spans 13 amino acids.

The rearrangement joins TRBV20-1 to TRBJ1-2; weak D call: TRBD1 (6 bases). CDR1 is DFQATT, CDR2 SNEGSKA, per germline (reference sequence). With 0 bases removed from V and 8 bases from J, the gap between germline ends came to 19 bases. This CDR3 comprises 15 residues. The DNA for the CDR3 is TGCAGTGCTAGAGACCCCGGACAGATTCAGTTGGGCTACACCTTC. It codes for CSARDPGQIQLGYTF.

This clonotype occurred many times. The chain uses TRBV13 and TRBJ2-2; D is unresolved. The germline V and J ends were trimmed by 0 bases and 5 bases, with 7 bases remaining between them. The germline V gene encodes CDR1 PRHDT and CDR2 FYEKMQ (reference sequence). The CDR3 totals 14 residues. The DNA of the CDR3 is TGTGCCAGCAGCTTAGGAGGCCAAACCGGGGAGCTGTTTTTT. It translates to CASSLGGQTGELFF.